A selection of T cell receptor beta chains follows, all from one sample in a study of OX40 agonist ivuxolimab in advanced cancers. Profiling relied on immunoSEQ multiplex PCR, and the TCRdb table lists in-frame clones only, not all of them. The table has about 42,000 clones, 75% to 90% seen once. This material consisted of CD4+ or CD8+ T cells sorted from blood, taken in a trial of the OX40 agonist ivuxolimab. The source is an adult with an advanced solid tumor such as melanoma, head and neck, liver or kidney cancer. Both conserved end residues are part of each CDR3. D genes are given only for firm matches. The size entry is marked missing in some rows and otherwise reads once, few, many or a size class.

.	TRBV7-2	.	TRBJ2-6	CASNPTINSGANVLTF	TGTGCCAGCAACCCCACGATAAACTCTGGGGCCAACGTCCTGACTTTC
.	TRBV28	.	TRBJ1-5	CASSLGGGYQPQHF	TGTGCCAGCAGTTTAGGGGGGGGATATCAGCCCCAGCATTTT
.	TRBV30	.	TRBJ1-1	CAWTRNTEAFF	TGTGCCTGGACTAGAAACACTGAAGCTTTCTTT
.	TRBV5-6	.	TRBJ1-4	CASSLRSNEKLFF	TGTGCCAGCAGCTTGCGCTCGAATGAAAAACTGTTTTTT
.	TRBV11-1	.	TRBJ2-7	CASSASLEQYF	TGTGCCAGCAGCGCCTCCTTGGAGCAGTACTTC
.	TRBV2	.	TRBJ2-1	CASSLNFNEQFF	TGTGCCAGCAGTCTTAATTTCAATGAGCAGTTCTTC
.	TRBV6-1	.	TRBJ2-1	CASTRSVYEQFF	TGTGCCAGCACCAGGAGCGTCTATGAGCAGTTCTTC
.	TRBV6-5	.	TRBJ1-2	CASRRGTEQGYTF	TGTGCCAGCAGACGTGGGACGGAACAGGGCTACACCTTC
TRBD1	TRBV19	.	TRBJ2-1	CASSSGQEVFVSYNEQFF	TGTGCCAGTAGTTCGGGACAGGAAGTTTTTGTCTCCTACAATGAGCAGTTCTTC
.	TRBV6-5	few	TRBJ1-2	CASSITTPVSYGYTF	TGTGCCAGCAGTATAACGACCCCCGTTAGCTATGGCTACACCTTC
TRBD1	TRBV7-2	once	TRBJ1-4	CASSRKTGSEKLFF	TGTGCCAGCAGCAGAAAGACAGGGAGTGAAAAACTGTTTTTT
.	TRBV30	once	TRBJ2-7	CAWTLRTSSYEQYF	TGTGCCTGGACCCTCAGAACTTCCTCCTACGAGCAGTACTTC
TRBD1	TRBV28	.	TRBJ1-1	CASSPGQGFRAFF	TGTGCCAGCAGCCCGGGACAGGGTTTTAGAGCTTTCTTT
TRBD1	TRBV7-2	.	TRBJ1-1	CASSLRPGQQQNTEAFF	TGTGCCAGCAGCTTAAGGCCGGGACAGCAACAGAACACTGAAGCTTTCTTT
.	TRBV6-1	.	TRBJ1-5	CASSDRSSNQPQHF	TGTGCCAGCAGTGACAGGTCCAGCAATCAGCCCCAGCATTTT
.	TRBV7-8	.	TRBJ2-3	CASSPFNQGATDTQYF	TGTGCCAGCAGCCCTTTTAATCAGGGCGCCACAGATACGCAGTATTTT
.	TRBV28	.	TRBJ1-1	CASRENTEAFF	TGTGCCAGCAGAGAGAACACTGAAGCTTTCTTT
.	TRBV15	.	TRBJ2-2	CATSRGTGELFF	TGTGCCACCAGCAGAGGGACCGGGGAGCTGTTTTTT
TRBD2	TRBV23-1	.	TRBJ2-1	CASSQSGLAGLLRYNEQFF	TGCGCCAGCAGTCAGTCCGGACTAGCGGGACTTCTGCGATACAATGAGCAGTTCTTC
.	TRBV28	.	TRBJ1-3	CASKNRGGGTGNTIYF	TGTGCCAGCAAGAATCGTGGAGGAGGTACCGGAAACACCATATATTTT
.	TRBV6-1	.	TRBJ1-4	CASSDNRAEKLFF	TGTGCCAGCAGTGATAACCGGGCGGAAAAACTGTTTTTT
.	TRBV19	.	TRBJ2-3	CASSPRGRPSTDTQYF	TGTGCCAGTAGTCCCCGGGGGAGGCCCAGCACAGATACGCAGTATTTT
.	TRBV7-8	.	TRBJ2-1	CASRKDTVNEQFF	TGTGCCAGCAGGAAAGACACGGTGAATGAGCAGTTCTTC
.	TRBV28	.	TRBJ1-3	CASSLTEARDTIYF	TGTGCCAGCAGTTTAACAGAAGCGAGAGACACCATATATTTT
.	TRBV27	.	TRBJ1-6	CASNVPGSNSPLHF	TGTGCCAGCAACGTACCGGGCTCAAATTCACCCCTCCACTTT
.	TRBV6-5	.	TRBJ1-5	CASSYSGDQPQHF	TGTGCCAGCAGTTACTCAGGCGATCAGCCCCAGCATTTT
.	TRBV19	.	TRBJ2-2	CASSQDGGITGELFF	TGTGCCAGTAGTCAAGACGGGGGTATCACCGGGGAGCTGTTTTTT
.	TRBV6-1	.	TRBJ1-4	CATKEAGNEKLFF	TGTGCCACCAAGGAGGCAGGAAATGAAAAACTGTTTTTT
.	TRBV19	.	TRBJ2-7	CASSSSMGLEQYF	TGTGCCAGTAGTTCCTCGATGGGGCTCGAGCAGTACTTC
.	TRBV7-2	.	TRBJ2-1	CASSSGAGRGLSSYNEQFF	TGTGCCAGCAGCTCCGGCGCCGGGCGGGGCCTGAGCTCCTACAATGAGCAGTTCTTC
.	TRBV27	.	TRBJ2-7	CASSPGRRNEQYF	TGTGCCAGCAGCCCGGGCCGGAGGAACGAGCAGTACTTC
.	TRBV7-2	few	TRBJ1-1	CASSPQDTMGTEAFF	TGTGCCAGCAGCCCCCAAGACACTATGGGGACTGAAGCTTTCTTT
TRBD2	TRBV27	.	TRBJ2-3	CASRLAGGPPDTQYF	TGTGCCAGCAGGCTAGCGGGAGGGCCCCCAGATACGCAGTATTTT
.	TRBV7-8	.	TRBJ1-3	CASSLRGLSGNTIYF	TGTGCCAGCAGCTTAAGAGGGCTCTCTGGAAACACCATATATTTT
.	TRBV6-1	.	TRBJ2-7	CASSFIRDILYEQYF	TGTGCCAGCAGTTTTATCCGGGACATCCTCTACGAGCAGTACTTC
TRBD1	TRBV6-5	.	TRBJ2-7	CASSYGQGTYEQYF	TGTGCCAGCAGTTACGGACAGGGGACCTACGAGCAGTACTTC
TRBD1	TRBV5-5	few	TRBJ2-7	CASSSSDRGREQYF	TGTGCCAGCAGCTCCTCGGACAGGGGGCGGGAGCAGTACTTC
.	TRBV7-6	.	TRBJ1-3	CASSLNPAGNTIYF	TGTGCCAGCAGCTTAAACCCCGCCGGAAACACCATATATTTT
TRBD2	TRBV19	.	TRBJ2-2	CASIPLGAGDIAGELFF	TGTGCCAGTATCCCACTCGGGGCGGGAGACATCGCCGGGGAGCTGTTTTTT
TRBD1	TRBV7-2	.	TRBJ1-2	CASSMGQNYGYTF	TGTGCCAGCAGCATGGGACAGAACTATGGCTACACCTTC
TRBD1	TRBV6-6	.	TRBJ1-6	CASSYEGQGLSPLHF	TGTGCCAGCAGTTACGAGGGACAGGGACTGTCACCCCTCCACTTT
.	TRBV7-3	.	TRBJ2-3	CASSLGGRGSDTQYF	TGTGCCAGCAGCTTAGGCGGGCGCGGATCAGATACGCAGTATTTT
.	TRBV28	.	TRBJ1-2	CASSLRVEDGYTF	TGTGCCAGCAGTTTAAGGGTGGAGGATGGCTACACCTTC
TRBD2	TRBV6-4	.	TRBJ2-1	CASSITSGGTYNEQFF	TGTGCCAGCAGTATTACTAGCGGGGGCACCTACAATGAGCAGTTCTTC
TRBD2	TRBV29-1	.	TRBJ2-5	CSVPGLAVLETQYF	TGCAGCGTTCCAGGACTAGCGGTCTTGGAGACCCAGTACTTC
.	TRBV19	.	TRBJ1-2	CASHPSGSLPPLNYGYTF	TGTGCCAGCCACCCTTCCGGCAGCCTACCTCCTCTTAACTATGGCTACACCTTC
.	TRBV5-5	.	TRBJ1-6	CASSQTGDSYNSPLHF	TGTGCCAGCAGCCAAACAGGAGACTCCTATAATTCACCCCTCCACTTT
.	TRBV9	.	TRBJ1-1	CASSADVMNTEAFF	TGTGCCAGCAGCGCGGACGTCATGAACACTGAAGCTTTCTTT